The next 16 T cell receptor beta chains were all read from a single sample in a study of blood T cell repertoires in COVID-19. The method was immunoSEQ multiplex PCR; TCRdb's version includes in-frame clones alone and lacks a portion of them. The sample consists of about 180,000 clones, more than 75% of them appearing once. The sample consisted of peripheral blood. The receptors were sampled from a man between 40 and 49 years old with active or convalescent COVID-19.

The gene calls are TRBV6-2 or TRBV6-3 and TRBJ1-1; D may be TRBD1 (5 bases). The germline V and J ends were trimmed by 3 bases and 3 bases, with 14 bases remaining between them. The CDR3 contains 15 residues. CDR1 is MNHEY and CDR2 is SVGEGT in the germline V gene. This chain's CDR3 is CASSYIGRADTEAFF. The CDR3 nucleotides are TGTGCCAGCAGTTATATAGGCAGGGCCGACACTGAAGCTTTCTTT.

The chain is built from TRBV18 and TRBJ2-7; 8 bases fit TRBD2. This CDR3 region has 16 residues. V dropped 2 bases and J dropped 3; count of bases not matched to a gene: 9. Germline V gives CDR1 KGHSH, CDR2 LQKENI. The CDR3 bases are TGTGCCAGCTCACCAGGGAGCGGGGGCCTCAGCTACGAGCAGTACTTC. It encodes CASSPGSGGLSYEQYF.

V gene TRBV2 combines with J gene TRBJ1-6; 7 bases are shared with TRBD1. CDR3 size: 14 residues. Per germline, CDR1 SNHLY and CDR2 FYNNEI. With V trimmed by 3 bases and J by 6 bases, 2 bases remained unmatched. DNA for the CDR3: TGTGCCAGCAGTGAGGACAGGAGTAATTCACCCCTCCACTTT. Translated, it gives CASSEDRSNSPLHF.

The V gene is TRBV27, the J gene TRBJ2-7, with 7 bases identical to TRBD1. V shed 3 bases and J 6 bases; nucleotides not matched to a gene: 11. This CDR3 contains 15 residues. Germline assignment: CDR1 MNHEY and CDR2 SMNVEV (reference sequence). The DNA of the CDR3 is TGTGCCAGCAGTTTTTATTCCGGGACAGAGCTCGAGCAGTACTTC. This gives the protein CASSFYSGTELEQYF.

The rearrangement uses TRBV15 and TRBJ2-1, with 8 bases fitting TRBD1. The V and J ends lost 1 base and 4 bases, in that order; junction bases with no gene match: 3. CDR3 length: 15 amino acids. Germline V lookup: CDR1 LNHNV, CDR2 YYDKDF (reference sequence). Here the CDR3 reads CATSRAGTGYNEQFF. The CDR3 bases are TGTGCCACCAGCAGAGCCGGGACAGGTTACAATGAGCAGTTCTTC.

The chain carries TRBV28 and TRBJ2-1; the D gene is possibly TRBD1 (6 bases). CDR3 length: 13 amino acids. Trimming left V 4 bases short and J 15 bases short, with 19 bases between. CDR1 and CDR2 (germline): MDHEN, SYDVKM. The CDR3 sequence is CASSSGAQTVAFF. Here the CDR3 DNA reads TGTGCCAGCAGTTCAGGGGCCCAAACGGTTGCGTTCTTC.

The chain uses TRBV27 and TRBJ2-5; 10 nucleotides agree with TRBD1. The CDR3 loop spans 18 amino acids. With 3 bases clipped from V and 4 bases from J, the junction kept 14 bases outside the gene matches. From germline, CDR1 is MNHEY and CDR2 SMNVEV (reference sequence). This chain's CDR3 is CASSFLPPGQGRVETQYF. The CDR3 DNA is TGTGCCAGCAGTTTCCTCCCGCCGGGACAGGGGAGAGTAGAGACCCAGTACTTC.

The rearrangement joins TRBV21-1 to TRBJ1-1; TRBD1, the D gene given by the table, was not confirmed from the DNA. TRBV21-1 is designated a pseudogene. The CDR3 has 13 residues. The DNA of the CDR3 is TGTGCCAGCACCGGGACAGGGATATCTGAAGCTTTCTTT. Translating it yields CASTGTGISEAFF.

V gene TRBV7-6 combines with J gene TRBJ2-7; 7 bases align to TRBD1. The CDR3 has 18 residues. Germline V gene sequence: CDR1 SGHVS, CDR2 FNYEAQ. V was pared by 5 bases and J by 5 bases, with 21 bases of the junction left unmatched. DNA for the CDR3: TGTGCCAGCAGCCGTCTACCGACTGGACAGGTCTACCCTAACGAGCAGTACTTC. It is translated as CASSRLPTGQVYPNEQYF. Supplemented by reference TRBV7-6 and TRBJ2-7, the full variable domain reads GAGVSQSPRYKVTKRGQDVALRCDPISGHVSLYWYRQALGQGPEFLTYFNYEAQQDKSGLPNDRFSAERPEGSISTLTIQRTEQRDSAMYRCASSRLPTGQVYPNEQYFGPGTRLTVT.

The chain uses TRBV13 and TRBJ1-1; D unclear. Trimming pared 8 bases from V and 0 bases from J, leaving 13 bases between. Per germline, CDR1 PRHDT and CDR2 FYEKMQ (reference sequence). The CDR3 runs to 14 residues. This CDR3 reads CASRGAGLNTEAFF. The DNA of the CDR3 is TGTGCCAGCCGTGGAGCGGGGTTGAACACTGAAGCTTTCTTT.

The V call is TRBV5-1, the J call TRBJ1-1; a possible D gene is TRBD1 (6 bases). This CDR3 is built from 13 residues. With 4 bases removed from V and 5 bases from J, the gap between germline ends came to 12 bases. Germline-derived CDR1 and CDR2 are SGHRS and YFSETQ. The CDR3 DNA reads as TGCGCCAGCAGCCCGTCAGGGGTAACTGAAGCTTTCTTT. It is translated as CASSPSGVTEAFF. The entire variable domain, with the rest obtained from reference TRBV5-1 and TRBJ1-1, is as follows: KAGVTQTPRYLIKTRGQQVTLSCSPISGHRSVSWYQQTPGQGLQFLFEYFSETQRNKGNFPGRFSGRQFSNSRSEMNVSTLELGDSALYLCASSPSGVTEAFFGQGTRLTVV.

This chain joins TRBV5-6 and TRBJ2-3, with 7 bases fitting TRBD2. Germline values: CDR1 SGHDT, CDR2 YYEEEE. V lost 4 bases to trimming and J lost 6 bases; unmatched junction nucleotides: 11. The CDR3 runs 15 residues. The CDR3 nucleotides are TGTGCCAGCAGCCGCCCCCAGGGACTATCTGATACGCAGTATTTT. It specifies CASSRPQGLSDTQYF.

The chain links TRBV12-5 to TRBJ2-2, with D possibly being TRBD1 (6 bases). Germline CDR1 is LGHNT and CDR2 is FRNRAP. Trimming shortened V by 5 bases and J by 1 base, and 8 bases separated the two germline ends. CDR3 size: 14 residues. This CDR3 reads CASGRTENTGELFF. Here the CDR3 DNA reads TGTGCTAGTGGTAGGACAGAGAACACCGGGGAGCTGTTTTTT.

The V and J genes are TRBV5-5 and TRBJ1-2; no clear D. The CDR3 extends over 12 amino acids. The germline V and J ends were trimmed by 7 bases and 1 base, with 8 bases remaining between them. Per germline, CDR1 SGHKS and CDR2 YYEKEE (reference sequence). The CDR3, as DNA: TGTGCCAGCGATGAGGTTAACTATGGCTACACCTTC. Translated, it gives CASDEVNYGYTF.

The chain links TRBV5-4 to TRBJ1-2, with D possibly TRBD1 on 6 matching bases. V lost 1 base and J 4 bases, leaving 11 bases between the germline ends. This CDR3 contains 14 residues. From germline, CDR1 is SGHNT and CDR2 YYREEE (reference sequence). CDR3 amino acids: CASSLIQGSYGYTF. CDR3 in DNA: TGTGCCAGCAGCTTGATACAGGGTTCCTATGGCTACACCTTC.

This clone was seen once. CDR3 bases: TGTGCCAGCAGCGACTCCAGTCCCTACAATGAGCAGTTCTTC. Residues: CASSDSSPYNEQFF. This chain uses TRBV28 with TRBJ2-1; unclear D gene. The germline gives CDR1 MDHEN, CDR2 SYDVKM. The CDR3 extends over 14 amino acids. Trimming took off 6 bases at V and 2 bases at J, with 11 bases between the two ends.